This TCR beta chain was retrieved from a study of blood T cells in healthy people across ages. Study results and caveats: Any changes in expanded clonotypes were possibly confounded, as donor CMV status remained unknown.

On this clonotype itself: The antigen remains undetermined. The DNA is omitted, as the CDR3 cannot be located on it reliably, and the CDR3 follows TCRdb's listing.

From germline, CDR1 is SQVTM and CDR2 ANQGSEA. 13 amino acids form the CDR3, both terminal residues included. Through a sample-barcoded 5' primer and a J-beta primer mix, a second PCR was run for about 6 to 11 cycles. TCRdb fed the 5' RACE reads into MiXCR, producing one record per CDR3 protein. The repertoire holds about 1.4 million distinct CDR3 sequences, with 55% to 75% as singletons. The source is a man aged 18-30 years in good health. Sequencing input: blood. The chain uses TRBV29-1 and TRBJ1-2; the DNA was not compared with TRBD1, the D call given in the table. The CDR3 loop reads CSVAQGARYGHTF.